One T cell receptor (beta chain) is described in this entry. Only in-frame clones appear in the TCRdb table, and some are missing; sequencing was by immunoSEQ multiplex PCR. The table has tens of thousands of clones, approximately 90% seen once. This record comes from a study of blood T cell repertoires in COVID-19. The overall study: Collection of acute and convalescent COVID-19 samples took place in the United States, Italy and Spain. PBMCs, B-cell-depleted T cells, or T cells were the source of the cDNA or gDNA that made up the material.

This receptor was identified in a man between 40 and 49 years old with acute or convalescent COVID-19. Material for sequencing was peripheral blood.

CDR3 in DNA: TGTGCCACCTCTGAGGACAGCCAGGCGCATTCACCCCTCCACTTT. Translation gives CATSEDSQAHSPLHF. The chain joins TRBV6-5 to TRBJ1-6; a possible D gene is TRBD1 (6 bases). Germline CDR1 and CDR2: MNHEY and SVGAGI. V lost 10 bases, J lost 8 bases, and 21 bases lay in between. The CDR3 runs 15 residues.